This passage covers 32 T cell receptor beta chains from one sample sequenced in a study of blood T cell repertoires in COVID-19. Data came from immunoSEQ multiplex PCR; TCRdb stores just in-frame clones and leaves some out. The table includes approximately 160,000 clones, 70% to 90% detected once. The sequenced sample consisted of peripheral blood. The receptors shown here come from a man in his sixties who had recovered from COVID-19.

The J gene is TRBJ2-3, the V gene TRBV5-1, with 8 nucleotides matching TRBD2. V was pared by 2 bases and J by 5 bases, with 10 bases of the junction left unmatched. This CDR3 is 16 amino acids long. Germline V CDR1 and CDR2: SGHRS, YFSETQ. CDR3 residues: CASSFSPGTRRDTQYF. In DNA form, the CDR3 reads TGCGCCAGCAGCTTCTCTCCCGGGACTAGAAGAGATACGCAGTATTTT.

This chain uses TRBV10-3 with TRBJ1-5; D is possibly TRBD1 (6 bases). The V gene lost 0 bases and the J gene lost 3 bases, with 12 bases spanning the gap. This CDR3 contains 16 residues. Looked up from germline, CDR1 is ENHRY and CDR2 is SYGVKD. In DNA form, the CDR3 reads TGTGCCATCAGTGAGTCGACAGGTCGGATCAATCAGCCCCAGCATTTT. This translates into CAISESTGRINQPQHF.

The chain recombines TRBV11-2 with TRBJ2-5; TRBD2 matches 10 bases. This CDR3 spans 16 amino acids. The V gene's germline CDR1 is SGHAT and CDR2 FQNNGV. V shed 5 bases, J shed 4 bases, and the junction held 10 bases outside the gene matches. The CDR3 reads CASSPRAGGPAETQYF. DNA for the CDR3: TGTGCCAGCAGCCCGAGAGCGGGGGGGCCGGCAGAGACCCAGTACTTC.

This chain connects TRBV19 to TRBJ2-1; 8 positions agree with TRBD2. CDR1 is LNHDA and CDR2 is SQIVND in the germline V gene (reference sequence). CDR3 length: 16 residues. The J segment lost 1 base and the V segment lost 3 bases, leaving 5 bases of the junction unmatched. The CDR3 region is CASSIPGGASYNEQFF. CDR3 nucleotides: TGTGCCAGTAGTATCCCCGGGGGGGCTTCCTACAATGAGCAGTTCTTC.

Here the CDR3 DNA reads TGTGCCAGCAGCCGGGACAGAGAAAATGGCTACACCTTC. Protein: CASSRDRENGYTF. This chain joins TRBV7-8 and TRBJ1-2; 7 bases are a match to TRBD1. Per the germline V gene, CDR1 is SGHVS and CDR2 is FQNEAQ. CDR3 length: 13 amino acids. Trimming removed 5 bases from V and 6 bases from J; junction bases left unmatched: 6.

This chain links TRBV5-4 with TRBJ2-7, with D perhaps TRBD1 (6 bases). V was clipped by 2 bases and J by 6 bases, with 15 bases between them. CDR1 is SGHNT and CDR2 is YYREEE in the germline V gene (reference sequence). CDR3 length equals 14 residues. CDR3 residues: CASSLIGPGVEQYF. Here the CDR3 DNA reads TGTGCCAGCAGCTTAATAGGTCCAGGGGTCGAGCAGTACTTC. Full variable domain (remainder filled in from reference TRBV5-4 and TRBJ2-7): ETGVTQSPTHLIKTRGQQVTLRCSSQSGHNTVSWYQQALGQGPQFIFQYYREEENGRGNFPPRFSGLQFPNYSSELNVNALELDDSALYLCASSLIGPGVEQYFGPGTRLTVT.

The chain has TRBV2 and TRBJ2-6; D is perhaps TRBD1 (6 bases). There are 17 residues in the CDR3. Germline CDR1 reads SNHLY; CDR2 reads FYNNEI. V was pared by 7 bases and J by 1 base, with 17 bases between. The CDR3 DNA sequence: TGTGCCAGCAACGTACAGGGACCTTCTTCTGGGGCCAACGTCCTGACTTTC. Protein: CASNVQGPSSGANVLTF.

CDR3 sequence: CASSARLSGANVLTF. The CDR3 region has the DNA TGTGCCAGCAGCGCTCGACTTTCTGGGGCCAACGTCCTGACTTTC. The genes are TRBV5-8 and TRBJ2-6, with D hard to call. This CDR3 is 15 amino acids long. V was pared by 4 bases and J by 1 base, with 9 bases between. Per germline, CDR1 SGHTS and CDR2 YDEGEE.

The gene calls are TRBV7-2 and TRBJ1-3, with D possibly matching TRBD1 (6 bases). This CDR3 region has 15 residues. V lost 5 bases, J lost 0 bases, and 11 bases lay in between. The germline CDR1 and CDR2 sequences are SGHTA and FQGNSA. CDR3 in amino acids: CASSTGDISGNTIYF. The CDR3 nucleotides read TGTGCCAGCAGCACCGGGGACATCTCTGGAAACACCATATATTTT.

CDR3 in amino acids: CASSGLGTGNSYEQYF. CDR3 sequence (DNA): TGTGCCAGCAGCGGACTAGGGACAGGGAACTCCTACGAGCAGTACTTC. J is TRBJ2-7 and V is TRBV4-2, with 9 positions matching TRBD1. Germline CDR1 LGHNA, CDR2 YNFKEQ. The CDR3 spans 16 residues. Germline trimming cut 5 bases from V and 0 bases from J; bases unmatched to any gene: 8.

This clone was observed a single time. This rearrangement joins TRBV9 to TRBJ2-1; 10 positions agree with TRBD2. The CDR3 covers 16 residues. The V segment lost 4 bases and the J segment 9 bases; nucleotides outside the gene matches: 13. Germline CDR1 reads SGDLS; CDR2 reads YYNGEE. CDR3 in amino acids: CASSPQRGGVPSEQFF. The CDR3 region has the DNA TGTGCCAGCAGCCCTCAGCGGGGGGGCGTCCCCAGTGAGCAGTTCTTC.

V is TRBV27 and J is TRBJ2-7, with unresolved D. V gave up 4 bases and J gave up 4 bases, with 14 bases separating them. The CDR3 is 14 residues long. Germline CDR1 and CDR2: MNHEY and SMNVEV (reference sequence). This CDR3 reads CASSSNPRDYEQYF. The CDR3 DNA is TGTGCCAGCAGTTCCAATCCACGAGATTACGAGCAGTACTTC.

This clone has a single count. V gene TRBV7-2 combines with J gene TRBJ2-1; TRBD2 agrees at 9 bases. Trimming cost V 2 bases and J 3 bases; bases outside gene matches: 2. The CDR3 extends over 15 amino acids. CDR1 and CDR2 from the germline V gene are SGHTA and FQGNSA. The DNA of the CDR3 is TGTGCCAGCAGCTTACGGACTAGCGACTACAATGAGCAGTTCTTC. This codes for CASSLRTSDYNEQFF.

The J gene is TRBJ2-7, the V gene TRBV12-3 or TRBV12-4, with a weak D call TRBD1 (6 bases). CDR3 length: 13 residues. V was pared by 1 base and J by 3 bases, with 7 bases between. The CDR3 is CASSLGGHYEQYF. The CDR3 DNA follows: TGTGCCAGCAGTTTAGGGGGACACTACGAGCAGTACTTC.

This clone was counted once. V usage is TRBV6-5 and J usage is TRBJ1-3; D perhaps matches TRBD1 (5 bases). The V gene's germline CDR1 is MNHEY and CDR2 SVGAGI. Trimming stripped 8 bases from V and 4 bases from J, with 18 bases between. This CDR3 contains 15 residues. The CDR3, as DNA: TGTGCCAGCTCTCGAGCTGGGGCAGACGGAAACACCATATATTTT. Translating gives CASSRAGADGNTIYF.

This clone was seen only a few times. The chain uses TRBV18 and TRBJ1-1; D is unclear. CDR1 and CDR2 from the germline V gene are KGHSH and LQKENI. Trimming cost V 5 bases and J 3 bases, with 10 bases left between them. This CDR3 is built from 13 residues. The CDR3 region has the DNA TGTGCCAGCTCAACTAGTAGGGACACTGAAGCTTTCTTT. Translated, it gives CASSTSRDTEAFF.

The chain links TRBV29-1 to TRBJ1-1, with a weak D call TRBD1 (5 bases). CDR3 length: 13 amino acids. V lost 7 bases and J lost 1, with 13 bases in between. The germline V gene has CDR1 SQVTM and CDR2 ANQGSEA. The chain's CDR3 is CSARDSPNTEAFF. CDR3 nucleotides: TGCAGCGCCAGGGACTCCCCGAACACTGAAGCTTTCTTT.

The rearrangement uses TRBV7-3 and TRBJ2-3; 10 nucleotides match TRBD2. CDR3 length equals 17 residues. Germline CDR1 and CDR2: SGHTA and FQGTGA. J lost 2 bases, V lost 1 base, and 6 bases had no gene match. CDR3 coding DNA: TGTGCCAGCAGCTTAAGGGTTAGCGGGGGGACCACAGATACGCAGTATTTT. This gives the protein CASSLRVSGGTTDTQYF.

CDR3 residues: CASSLGVAGYYEQYF. The CDR3 DNA sequence: TGTGCCAGCAGTCTCGGGGTAGCGGGTTATTACGAGCAGTACTTC. The chain employs TRBV6-5 and TRBJ2-7, with 7 nucleotides matching TRBD2. Germline V gene data show CDR1 as MNHEY and CDR2 as SVGAGI. This CDR3 is built from 15 residues. The V segment lost 5 bases and the J segment 4 bases; nucleotides outside the gene matches: 11.

There are a few counts of this clone. V gene TRBV7-2 combines with J gene TRBJ1-1, with D possibly being TRBD1 (6 bases). With 2 bases removed from V and 1 base from J, the gap between germline ends came to 14 bases. Germline V gene data show CDR1 as SGHTA and CDR2 as FQGNSA. This CDR3 region has 16 residues. This CDR3 is CASSLNRANRNTEAFF. The CDR3 DNA reads as TGTGCCAGCAGCTTAAACAGGGCCAATAGGAACACTGAAGCTTTCTTT.

The chain uses TRBV5-1 and TRBJ2-7; maybe TRBD2 (6 bases). Deletions cut 4 bases from V and 2 bases from J, with 13 bases between. Germline CDR1 is SGHRS and CDR2 is YFSETQ. The CDR3 extends over 14 amino acids. The CDR3 sequence: CASSPSVAAYEQYF. Here the CDR3 DNA reads TGCGCCAGCAGCCCCTCGGTAGCGGCCTACGAGCAGTACTTC.

This chain joins TRBV3-1 (or the pseudogene TRBV3-2) and TRBJ2-7, with D possibly matching TRBD1 (6 bases). This CDR3 spans 15 amino acids. Per the germline V gene, CDR1 is LGHDT and CDR2 is YNNKEL (reference sequence). The V and J ends lost 0 bases and 4 bases respectively, with 13 bases between them. This chain's CDR3 is CASSQDQGGRYEQYF. The CDR3, as DNA: TGTGCCAGCAGCCAAGATCAAGGGGGAAGGTACGAGCAGTACTTC.

The chain employs TRBV24-1 and TRBJ1-3, with TRBD1 matching over 7 bases. Trimming at V came to 9 bases and at J to 8 bases, leaving 15 bases not matched to a gene. This CDR3 is 15 amino acids long. The germline V gene encodes CDR1 KGHDR and CDR2 SFDVKD. The CDR3 spells CATRDSRVGEDTIYF. The CDR3 nucleotides are TGTGCCACCCGGGACAGTCGCGTGGGGGAGGACACCATATATTTT.

This sequence joins TRBV29-1 and TRBJ1-2, with unresolved D. Trimming shortened V by 5 bases and J by 4 bases, and 8 bases separated the two germline ends. Germline loops: CDR1 SQVTM, CDR2 ANQGSEA. CDR3 size: 11 residues. CDR3 protein: CSVSLRYGYTF. In DNA form, the CDR3 reads TGCAGCGTTTCTCTCCGCTATGGCTACACCTTC.

This chain joins TRBV5-6 and TRBJ2-7, with TRBD2 matching over 9 bases. This CDR3 is built from 19 residues. With V trimmed by 1 base and J by 0 bases, 14 bases remained unmatched. CDR1 SGHDT and CDR2 YYEEEE come from the germline V gene. The CDR3 spells CASSLSLQVSGGLSYEQYF. The CDR3 DNA reads as TGTGCCAGCAGCTTGTCTCTCCAGGTAAGCGGGGGGCTCTCCTACGAGCAGTACTTC.

The V gene is TRBV15, the J gene TRBJ1-4, with D possibly matching TRBD1 (6 bases). V lost 5 bases and J lost 8, with 15 bases in between. The V gene's germline CDR1 is LNHNV and CDR2 YYDKDF (reference sequence). The CDR3 contains 14 residues. Here the CDR3 reads CATSREQGPEKLFF. CDR3 in DNA: TGTGCCACCAGCCGGGAACAGGGCCCGGAAAAACTGTTTTTT.

The chain recombines TRBV7-2 with TRBJ1-2; D is undetermined. Germline V lookup: CDR1 SGHTA, CDR2 FQGNSA. The CDR3 runs 12 residues. V dropped 5 bases and J dropped 4 bases, with 8 bases sitting between them. In DNA form, the CDR3 reads TGTGCCAGCAGCCCCCGGGGCTATGGCTACACCTTC. It yields the protein CASSPRGYGYTF.

J is TRBJ1-1 and V is TRBV7-6; possibly TRBD1 for D (5 bases). Looked up from germline, CDR1 is SGHVS and CDR2 is FNYEAQ. V lost 0 bases, J lost 7 bases, and 12 bases lay in between. The length of the CDR3 is 14 residues. CDR3 in amino acids: CASSLASGGVEAFF. CDR3 DNA: TGTGCCAGCAGCTTAGCGTCCGGGGGGGTTGAAGCTTTCTTT. Complete variable domain (other parts from reference TRBV7-6 and TRBJ1-1): GAGVSQSPRYKVTKRGQDVALRCDPISGHVSLYWYRQALGQGPEFLTYFNYEAQQDKSGLPNDRFSAERPEGSISTLTIQRTEQRDSAMYRCASSLASGGVEAFFGQGTRLTVV.

This clone occurred a few times. The chain has TRBV14 and TRBJ1-1; D is possibly TRBD1 (6 bases). The CDR3 contains 17 residues. The V and J ends lost 2 bases and 6 bases respectively, with 22 bases between them. In germline, CDR1 is SGHDN, CDR2 FVKESK. CDR3 nucleotides: TGTGCCAGCAGCCAATATAAGTTGACAGGAAAAAAAGCTGAAGCTTTCTTT. This translates into CASSQYKLTGKKAEAFF.

This clone was counted a single time. V usage is TRBV18 and J usage is TRBJ2-3; D uncertain. This CDR3 spans 15 amino acids. Germline CDR1 is KGHSH and CDR2 is LQKENI. V was clipped by 0 bases and J by 0 bases, with 7 bases between them. CDR3 DNA: TGTGCCAGCTCACCACCGTCCTATAGCACAGATACGCAGTATTTT. Translation: CASSPPSYSTDTQYF.

The chain recombines TRBV6-5 with TRBJ2-5; 7 bases are a match to TRBD1. The CDR3 runs to 13 residues. V trimming: 6 bases; J trimming: 4 bases; junction bases outside the gene matches: 5. The V gene's germline CDR1 is MNHEY and CDR2 SVGAGI. The CDR3 loop is CASSLDRVETQYF. The CDR3 nucleotides are TGTGCCAGCAGCTTAGACAGGGTAGAGACCCAGTACTTC.

The CDR3 loop reads CASSLGPQGTQYF. The CDR3 bases are TGTGCCAGCAGTCTCGGACCTCAGGGTACGCAGTATTTT. J is TRBJ2-3 and V is TRBV6-6; a possible D gene is TRBD1 (5 bases). Germline lookup yields CDR1 MNHNY and CDR2 SVGAGI (reference sequence). Trimming removed 5 bases at V and 8 bases at J, with 14 bases between. CDR3 length equals 13 residues.